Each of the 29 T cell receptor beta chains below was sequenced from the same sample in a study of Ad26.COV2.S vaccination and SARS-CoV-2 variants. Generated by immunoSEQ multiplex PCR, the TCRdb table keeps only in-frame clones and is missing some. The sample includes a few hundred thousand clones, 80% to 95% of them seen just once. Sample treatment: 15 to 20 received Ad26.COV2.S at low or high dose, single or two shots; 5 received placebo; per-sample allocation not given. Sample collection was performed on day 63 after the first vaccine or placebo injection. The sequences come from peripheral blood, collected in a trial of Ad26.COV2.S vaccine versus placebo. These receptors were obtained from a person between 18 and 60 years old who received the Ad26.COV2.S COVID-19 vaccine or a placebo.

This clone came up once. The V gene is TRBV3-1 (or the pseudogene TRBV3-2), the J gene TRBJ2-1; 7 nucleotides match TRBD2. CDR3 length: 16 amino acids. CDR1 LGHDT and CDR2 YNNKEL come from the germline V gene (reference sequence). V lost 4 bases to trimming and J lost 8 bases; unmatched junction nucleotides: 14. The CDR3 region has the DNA TGTGCCAGCAGCCCAACTGGACTAGTATCACTCGATGAGCAGTTCTTC. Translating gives CASSPTGLVSLDEQFF.

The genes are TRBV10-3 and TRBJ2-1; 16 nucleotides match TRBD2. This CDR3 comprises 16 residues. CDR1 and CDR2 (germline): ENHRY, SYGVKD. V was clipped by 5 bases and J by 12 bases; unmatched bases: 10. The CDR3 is CAISPGLAGGPIGQFF. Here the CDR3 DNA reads TGTGCCATCAGTCCGGGACTAGCGGGAGGGCCAATTGGGCAGTTCTTC.

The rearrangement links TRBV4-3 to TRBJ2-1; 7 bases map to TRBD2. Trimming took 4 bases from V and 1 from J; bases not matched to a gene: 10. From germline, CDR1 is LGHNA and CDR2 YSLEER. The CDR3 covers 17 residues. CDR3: CASSPSAGIESYNEQFF. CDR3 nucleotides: TGCGCCAGCAGCCCTTCAGCGGGAATCGAGTCCTACAATGAGCAGTTCTTC.

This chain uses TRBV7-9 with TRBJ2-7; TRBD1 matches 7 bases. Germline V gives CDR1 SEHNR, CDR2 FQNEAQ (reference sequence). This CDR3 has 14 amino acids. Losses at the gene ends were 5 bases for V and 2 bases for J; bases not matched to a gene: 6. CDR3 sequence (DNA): TGTGCCAGCAGCGAACAAACAGGGGCCTACGAGCAGTACTTC. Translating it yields CASSEQTGAYEQYF.

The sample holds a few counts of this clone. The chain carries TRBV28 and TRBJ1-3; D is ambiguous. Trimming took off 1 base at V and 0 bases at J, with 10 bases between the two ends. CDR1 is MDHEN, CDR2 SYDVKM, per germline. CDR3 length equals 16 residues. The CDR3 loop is CASSLYRSFSGNTIYF. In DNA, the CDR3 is TGTGCCAGCAGTTTATATAGGTCTTTCTCTGGAAACACCATATATTTT.

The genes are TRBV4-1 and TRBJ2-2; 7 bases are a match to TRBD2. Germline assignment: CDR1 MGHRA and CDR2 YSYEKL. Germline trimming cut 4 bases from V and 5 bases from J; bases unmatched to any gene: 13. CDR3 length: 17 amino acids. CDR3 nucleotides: TGCGCCAGCAGCCGGGAGGGGTCACCCGGGCGGACCGGGGAGCTGTTTTTT. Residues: CASSREGSPGRTGELFF.

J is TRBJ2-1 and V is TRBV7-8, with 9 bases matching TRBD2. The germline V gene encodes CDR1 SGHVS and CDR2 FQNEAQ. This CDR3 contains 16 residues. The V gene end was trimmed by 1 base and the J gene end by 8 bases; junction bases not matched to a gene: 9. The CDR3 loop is CASSLGGSGSSYEQFF. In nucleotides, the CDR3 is TGTGCCAGCAGCTTAGGGGGTAGCGGGAGTTCATATGAGCAGTTCTTC.

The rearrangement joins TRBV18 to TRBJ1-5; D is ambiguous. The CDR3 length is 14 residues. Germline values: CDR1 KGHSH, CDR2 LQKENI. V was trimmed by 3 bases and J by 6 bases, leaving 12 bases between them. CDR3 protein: CASSPSEVSQPQHF. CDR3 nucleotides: TGTGCCAGCTCACCCTCAGAGGTTTCTCAGCCCCAGCATTTT.

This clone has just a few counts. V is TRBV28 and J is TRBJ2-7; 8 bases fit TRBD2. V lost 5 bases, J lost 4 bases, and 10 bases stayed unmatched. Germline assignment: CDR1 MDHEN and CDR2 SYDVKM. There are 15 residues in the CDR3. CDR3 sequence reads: CASSGSREGRYEQYF. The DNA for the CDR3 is TGTGCCAGCAGTGGGTCTCGGGAGGGCCGTTACGAGCAGTACTTC.

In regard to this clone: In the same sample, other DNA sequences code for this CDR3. The CDR3 loop is CASSPTDSYEQYF. CDR3 in DNA: TGTGCCAGCTCACCGACGGACTCCTACGAGCAGTACTTC. This chain uses TRBV18 with TRBJ2-7, with D hard to call. Between the trimmed V and J ends, which lost 3 bases and 0 bases, there was a span of 6 bases. The CDR3 spans 13 residues. Germline V lookup: CDR1 KGHSH, CDR2 LQKENI.

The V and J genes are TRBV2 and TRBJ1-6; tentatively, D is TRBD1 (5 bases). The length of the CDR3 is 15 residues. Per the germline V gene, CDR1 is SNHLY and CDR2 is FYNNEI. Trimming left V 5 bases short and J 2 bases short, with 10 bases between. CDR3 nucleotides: TGTGCCAGCAGTCCTACGACAGCCTATAATTCACCCCTCCACTTT. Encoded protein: CASSPTTAYNSPLHF.

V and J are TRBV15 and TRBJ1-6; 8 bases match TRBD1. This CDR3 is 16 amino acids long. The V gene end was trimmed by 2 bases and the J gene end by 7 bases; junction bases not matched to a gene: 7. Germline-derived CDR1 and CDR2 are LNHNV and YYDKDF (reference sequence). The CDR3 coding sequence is TGTGCCACCAGCAGAAAAAGGACAGGGCCAAATTCACCCCTCCACTTT. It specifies CATSRKRTGPNSPLHF.

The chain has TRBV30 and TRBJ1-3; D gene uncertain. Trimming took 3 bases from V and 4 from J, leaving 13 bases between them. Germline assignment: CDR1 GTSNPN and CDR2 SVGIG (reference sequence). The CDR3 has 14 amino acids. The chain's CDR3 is CAWSGGREGNTIYF. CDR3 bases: TGTGCCTGGAGCGGCGGAAGAGAAGGAAACACCATATATTTT.

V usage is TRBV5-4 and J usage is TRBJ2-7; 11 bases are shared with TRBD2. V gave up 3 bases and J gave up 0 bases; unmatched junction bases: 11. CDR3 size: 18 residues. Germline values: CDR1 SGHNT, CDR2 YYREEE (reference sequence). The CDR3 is CASSYRLAGGGSSYEQYF. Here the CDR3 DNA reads TGTGCCAGCAGCTATCGATTAGCGGGAGGGGGGAGCTCCTACGAGCAGTACTTC.

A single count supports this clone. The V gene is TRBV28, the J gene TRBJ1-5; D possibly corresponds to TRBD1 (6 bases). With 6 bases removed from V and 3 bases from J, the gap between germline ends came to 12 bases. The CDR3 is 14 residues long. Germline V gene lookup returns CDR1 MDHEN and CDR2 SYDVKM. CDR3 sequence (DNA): TGTGCCAGCAGCTACCAGGGGTACAATCAGCCCCAGCATTTT. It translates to CASSYQGYNQPQHF.

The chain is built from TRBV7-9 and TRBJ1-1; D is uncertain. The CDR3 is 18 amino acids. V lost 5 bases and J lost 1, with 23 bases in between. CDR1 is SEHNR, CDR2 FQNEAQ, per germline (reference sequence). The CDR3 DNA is TGTGCCAGCAGCCGCCTGCTGCAGACCAAGATGGGGAACACTGAAGCTTTCTTT. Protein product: CASSRLLQTKMGNTEAFF.

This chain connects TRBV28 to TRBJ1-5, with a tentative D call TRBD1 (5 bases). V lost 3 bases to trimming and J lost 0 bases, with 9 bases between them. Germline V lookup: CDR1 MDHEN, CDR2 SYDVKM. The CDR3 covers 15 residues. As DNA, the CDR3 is TGTGCCAGCAGTTTCCGACAGTTTAGCAATCAGCCCCAGCATTTT. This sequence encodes CASSFRQFSNQPQHF.

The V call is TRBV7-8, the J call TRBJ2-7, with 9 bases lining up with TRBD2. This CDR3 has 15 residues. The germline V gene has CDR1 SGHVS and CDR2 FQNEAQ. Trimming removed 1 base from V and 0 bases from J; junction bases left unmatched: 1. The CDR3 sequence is CASSLGLADSYEQYF. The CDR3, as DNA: TGTGCCAGCAGCTTAGGACTAGCGGACTCCTACGAGCAGTACTTC.

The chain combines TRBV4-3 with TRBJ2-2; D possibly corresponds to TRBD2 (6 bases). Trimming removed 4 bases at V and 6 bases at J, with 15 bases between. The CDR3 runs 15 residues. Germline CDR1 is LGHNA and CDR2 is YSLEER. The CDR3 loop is CASSLRIRDSGELFF. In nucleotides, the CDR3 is TGCGCCAGCAGCCTCCGGATCAGGGACTCCGGGGAGCTGTTTTTT.

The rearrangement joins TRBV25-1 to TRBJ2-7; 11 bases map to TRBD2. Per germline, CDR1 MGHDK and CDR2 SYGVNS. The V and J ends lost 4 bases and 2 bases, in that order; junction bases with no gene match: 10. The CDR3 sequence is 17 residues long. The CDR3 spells CASSARSGTSGTYEQYF. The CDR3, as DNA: TGTGCCAGCAGTGCAAGATCCGGGACTAGCGGTACCTACGAGCAGTACTTC.

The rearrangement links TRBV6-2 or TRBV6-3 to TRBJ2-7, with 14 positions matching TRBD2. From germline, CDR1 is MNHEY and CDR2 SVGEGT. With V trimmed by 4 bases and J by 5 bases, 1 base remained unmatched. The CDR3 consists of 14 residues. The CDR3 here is CASSWGLAGDEQYF. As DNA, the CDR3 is TGTGCCAGCAGTTGGGGACTAGCGGGAGACGAGCAGTACTTC.

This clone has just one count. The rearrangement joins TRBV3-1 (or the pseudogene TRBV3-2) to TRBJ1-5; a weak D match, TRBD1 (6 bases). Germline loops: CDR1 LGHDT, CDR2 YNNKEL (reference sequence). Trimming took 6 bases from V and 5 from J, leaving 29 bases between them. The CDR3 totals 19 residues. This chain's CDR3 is CASRQWGGGNHRADQPQHF. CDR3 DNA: TGTGCCAGCAGGCAATGGGGGGGAGGGAACCACAGGGCTGATCAGCCCCAGCATTTT.

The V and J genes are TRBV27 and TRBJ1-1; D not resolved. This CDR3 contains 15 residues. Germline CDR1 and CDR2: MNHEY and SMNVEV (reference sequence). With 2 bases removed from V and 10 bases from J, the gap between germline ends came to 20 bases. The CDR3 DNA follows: TGTGCCAGCAGTTTAGGACGAGGGTTTTTTATCGGAGCTTTCTTT. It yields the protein CASSLGRGFFIGAFF.

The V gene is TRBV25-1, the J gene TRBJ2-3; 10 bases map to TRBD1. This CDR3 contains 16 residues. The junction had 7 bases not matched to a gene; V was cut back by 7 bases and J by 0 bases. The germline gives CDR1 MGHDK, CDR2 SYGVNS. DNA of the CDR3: TGTGCCAGCACCGCGACAGGGGGCGTTAGCACAGATACGCAGTATTTT. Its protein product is CASTATGGVSTDTQYF. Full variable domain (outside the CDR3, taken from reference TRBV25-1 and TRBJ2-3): EADIYQTPRYLVIGTGKKITLECSQTMGHDKMYWYQQDPGMELHLIHYSYGVNSTEKGDLSSESTVSRIRTEHFPLTLESARPSHTSQYLCASTATGGVSTDTQYFGPGTRLTVL.

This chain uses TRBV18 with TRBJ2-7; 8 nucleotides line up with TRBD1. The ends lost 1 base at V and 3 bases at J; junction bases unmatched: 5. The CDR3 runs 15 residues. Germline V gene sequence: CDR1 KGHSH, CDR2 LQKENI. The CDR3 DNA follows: TGTGCCAGCTCACCACTAGGGACAGGTAGCTACGAGCAGTACTTC. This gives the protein CASSPLGTGSYEQYF.

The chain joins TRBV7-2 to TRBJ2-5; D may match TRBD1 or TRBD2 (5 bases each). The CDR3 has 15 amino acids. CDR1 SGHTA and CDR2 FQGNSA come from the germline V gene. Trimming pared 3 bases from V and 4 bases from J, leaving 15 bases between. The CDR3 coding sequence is TGTGCCAGCAGCTTCCAACGGGGCAATCGAGAGACCCAGTACTTC. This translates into CASSFQRGNRETQYF.

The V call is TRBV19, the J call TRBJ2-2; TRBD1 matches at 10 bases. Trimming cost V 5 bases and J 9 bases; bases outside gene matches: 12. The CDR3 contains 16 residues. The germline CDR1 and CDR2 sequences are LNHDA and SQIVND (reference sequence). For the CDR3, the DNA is TGTGCCAGTAGTTCGCACCGGGACAGGGGAAGCTGGGAGCTGTTTTTT. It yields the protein CASSSHRDRGSWELFF.

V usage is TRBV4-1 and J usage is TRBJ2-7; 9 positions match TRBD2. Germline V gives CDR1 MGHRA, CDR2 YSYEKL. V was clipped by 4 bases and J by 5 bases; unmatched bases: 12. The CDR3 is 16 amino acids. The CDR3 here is CASSPVGLAGNNEQYF. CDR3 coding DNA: TGCGCCAGCAGCCCAGTGGGTCTAGCGGGAAACAACGAGCAGTACTTC.

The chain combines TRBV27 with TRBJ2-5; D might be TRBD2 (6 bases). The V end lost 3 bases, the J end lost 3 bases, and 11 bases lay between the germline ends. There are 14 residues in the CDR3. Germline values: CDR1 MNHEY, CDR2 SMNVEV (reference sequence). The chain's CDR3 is CASSFLGGEETQYF. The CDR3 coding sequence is TGTGCCAGCAGTTTTTTGGGGGGAGAAGAGACCCAGTACTTC.